This T cell receptor (beta chain) was recorded in a study of T cells after posttransplantation cyclophosphamide. Study outcomes and limitations: Later blood repertoires were often dominated by clones from the donor CD8+ memory compartment. Skin or GI-infiltrating T cells shared few TRB sequences with blood. After PTCy, TRB diversity resembled that of CNI/methotrexate controls.

On the day of bone marrow donation, the related graft donor provided peripheral blood. Generated by immunoSEQ multiplex PCR, the TCRdb table keeps only in-frame clones and is missing some. There are 20,000 to 25,000 clones in the sample; 73% occur only once, and roughly 0.62% lies in the top ten. This clone came up once. Its specificity is unknown. The V and J ends lost 4 bases and 1 base, in that order; junction bases with no gene match: 4. Germline lookup yields CDR1 KGHSH and CDR2 LQKENI. The CDR3 sequence is 15 residues long. Sequencing was performed on memory CD4+ T cells sorted from PBMCs. The receptor comes from a woman aged 55-70 years in good health, CMV-negative, and a related stem cell transplant donor. The chain employs TRBV18 and TRBJ1-1, with 9 bases lining up with TRBD1. This CDR3 reads CASSLTGGTNTEAFF. The CDR3 DNA reads as TGTGCCAGCTCACTCACAGGGGGCACGAACACTGAAGCTTTCTTT.